These 19 T cell receptor beta chains were all obtained from the same sample, sequenced in a study of cytomegalovirus exposure and HLA in healthy donors. The table came from immunoSEQ multiplex PCR; TCRdb's copy has only in-frame clones and leaves some out. In the table there are about 75,000 clones, about 85% of which are singletons. Input material: PBMCs. The origin of the receptors is a man younger than 45 in good health and CMV-seronegative.

The gene calls are TRBV5-1 and TRBJ1-2; TRBD1 agrees at 10 bases. The CDR3 totals 13 residues. CDR1 is SGHRS and CDR2 is YFSETQ in the germline V gene. Trimming cost V 4 bases and J 7 bases; bases outside gene matches: 4. The DNA for the CDR3 is TGCGCCAGCAGCGACCGGGACAGGGGTGGCTACACCTTC. Its translation is CASSDRDRGGYTF.

The chain employs TRBV5-1 and TRBJ2-7, with a tentative D call TRBD2 (6 bases). Per the germline V gene, CDR1 is SGHRS and CDR2 is YFSETQ. The CDR3 is made up of 15 amino acids. V lost 1 base and J 3 bases, leaving 14 bases between the germline ends. The CDR3 is CASSLSPGGDYEQYF. DNA of the CDR3: TGCGCCAGCAGCTTGTCCCCCGGGGGAGACTACGAGCAGTACTTC.

The chain links TRBV7-2 to TRBJ1-5; TRBD1 is a possible D gene (6 bases). Deletions cut 5 bases from V and 0 bases from J, with 14 bases between. The CDR3 spans 16 residues. Germline V lookup: CDR1 SGHTA, CDR2 FQGNSA. CDR3 in DNA: TGTGCCAGCAGCCCACAGGGCACCTATAGCAATCAGCCCCAGCATTTT. It codes for CASSPQGTYSNQPQHF.

This clone has just a few counts. This sequence joins TRBV20-1 and TRBJ2-1, with TRBD2 as a possible D gene (5 bases). The V and J ends lost 3 bases and 8 bases respectively, with 5 bases between them. CDR1 and CDR2 from the germline V gene are DFQATT and SNEGSKA (reference sequence). This CDR3 is 10 amino acids long. CDR3 amino acids: CSARRDEQFF. The CDR3 DNA is TGCAGTGCTAGGCGGGATGAGCAGTTCTTC.

The chain uses TRBV10-1 and TRBJ1-2; a possible D gene is TRBD1 (6 bases). Germline assignment: CDR1 WNHNN and CDR2 SYGVQD (reference sequence). The CDR3 is 13 residues long. The V gene lost 9 bases and the J gene lost 5 bases, with 16 bases spanning the gap. CDR3 sequence (DNA): TGCGCCAGACCCAAGGACAGACCTTATGGCTACACCTTC. This sequence encodes CARPKDRPYGYTF.

This chain uses TRBV7-6 with TRBJ1-5; D is ambiguous. Germline CDR1 SGHVS, CDR2 FNYEAQ. The CDR3 consists of 14 residues. The V end was cut by 3 bases, the J end by 3 bases, with 9 bases between. In DNA form, the CDR3 reads TGTGCCAGCAGCTTCGGAGGGTTCAATCAGCCCCAGCATTTT. Amino acid sequence: CASSFGGFNQPQHF.

This chain links TRBV19 with TRBJ1-3; weak D call: TRBD1 (6 bases). Trimming took 7 bases from V and 0 from J, leaving 10 bases between them. Germline V gene data show CDR1 as LNHDA and CDR2 as SQIVND (reference sequence). The CDR3 consists of 14 residues. CDR3: CASTRGVSGNTIYF. The CDR3 DNA follows: TGTGCCAGTACCAGGGGAGTCTCTGGAAACACCATATATTTT.

This clone ranks as medium-sized. The V call is TRBV6-4, the J call TRBJ2-1; 7 bases are shared with TRBD2. The junction had 6 bases not matched to a gene; V was cut back by 1 base and J by 6 bases. The V gene's germline CDR1 is MRHNA and CDR2 SNTAGT. The CDR3 extends over 15 amino acids. DNA of the CDR3: TGTGCCAGCAGTGACTACGTGGGAGGGCCCAATGAGCAGTTCTTC. Amino acid sequence: CASSDYVGGPNEQFF.

The J gene is TRBJ2-1, the V gene TRBV4-1; 10 bases are shared with TRBD2. Germline-derived CDR1 and CDR2 are MGHRA and YSYEKL. V gave up 4 bases and J gave up 9 bases; unmatched junction bases: 15. The CDR3 runs 17 residues. This chain's CDR3 is CASSLTDSAGGRVEQFF. CDR3 DNA sequence: TGCGCCAGCAGCCTTACCGATTCAGCGGGGGGGCGGGTTGAGCAGTTCTTC.

The table lists this clone with a count of one. The chain is built from TRBV2 and TRBJ2-1; 9 positions match TRBD2. The CDR3 sequence is 14 residues long. Germline V lookup: CDR1 SNHLY, CDR2 FYNNEI. J was trimmed by 6 bases and V by 4 bases; bases with no gene match: 4. CDR3 protein: CASSGLAGSNEQFF. CDR3 nucleotide sequence: TGTGCCAGCAGTGGTCTAGCGGGGAGCAATGAGCAGTTCTTC.

This chain uses TRBV19 with TRBJ2-1; 12 nucleotides agree with TRBD2. The germline V gene encodes CDR1 LNHDA and CDR2 SQIVND (reference sequence). The CDR3 is made up of 16 amino acids. J gave up 7 bases and V 6 bases, and 10 bases lay outside the gene matches. The CDR3 here is CASRLMLAGGKNEQFF. CDR3 in DNA: TGTGCCAGTAGACTGATGCTAGCGGGAGGGAAGAATGAGCAGTTCTTC.

The chain carries TRBV9 and TRBJ1-4; 10 bases are a match to TRBD1. CDR3 length: 16 amino acids. Germline assignment: CDR1 SGDLS and CDR2 YYNGEE. The ends lost 2 bases at V and 6 bases at J; junction bases unmatched: 7. The CDR3 here is CASSVHSGTGDEKLFF. CDR3 DNA sequence: TGTGCCAGCAGCGTCCATTCCGGGACAGGGGATGAAAAACTGTTTTTT.

The chain joins TRBV5-8 to TRBJ1-3, with D possibly TRBD1 on 6 matching bases. CDR1 is SGHTS and CDR2 is YDEGEE in the germline V gene. The ends were cut back, 6 bases at V and 4 bases at J, with 17 bases in the middle. The CDR3 runs 15 residues. The CDR3 DNA follows: TGTGCCAGCACCTATAACAGGGATTCAGGAAACACCATATATTTT. Amino acid sequence: CASTYNRDSGNTIYF.

This clone has just one count. The J gene is TRBJ1-1, the V gene TRBV4-2; no definite D call. Germline V gives CDR1 LGHNA, CDR2 YNFKEQ. The CDR3 is 14 amino acids. V gave up 1 base and J gave up 1 base, with 7 bases separating them. The CDR3 nucleotides read TGTGCCAGCAGCCAAGCCCTCCGGAACACTGAAGCTTTCTTT. Translation gives CASSQALRNTEAFF.

The J gene is TRBJ2-7, the V gene TRBV27; 8 positions agree with TRBD1. Unmatched junction bases numbered 14, after V lost 5 bases and J lost 5 bases. The CDR3 is 16 residues long. Per germline, CDR1 MNHEY and CDR2 SMNVEV (reference sequence). The CDR3 nucleotides are TGTGCCAGCAGTATCAACAACCGGGACAGGAGCCACGAGCAGTACTTC. This codes for CASSINNRDRSHEQYF.

The gene calls are TRBV5-6 and TRBJ1-5, with D maybe TRBD1 (6 bases). CDR3 length: 15 amino acids. CDR1 is SGHDT and CDR2 is YYEEEE in the germline V gene. The V and J ends lost 0 bases and 4 bases respectively, with 11 bases between them. In DNA, the CDR3 is TGTGCCAGCAGCTTGGGGGCGCAGGGGAATCAGCCCCAGCATTTT. Translation: CASSLGAQGNQPQHF.

This clone was counted between two and nine times. The chain combines TRBV2 with TRBJ1-6; D is unresolved. Per germline, CDR1 SNHLY and CDR2 FYNNEI. Trimming took 8 bases from V and 16 from J, leaving 12 bases between them. This CDR3 has 10 residues. The chain's CDR3 is CASQREYLHF. The CDR3 bases are TGTGCCAGCCAACGGGAATATCTCCACTTT. The full variable domain, in which reference TRBV2 and TRBJ1-6 provide the parts outside the CDR3, is EPEVTQTPSHQVTQMGQEVILRCVPISNHLYFYWYRQILGQKVEFLVSFYNNEISEKSEIFDDQFSVERPDGSNFTLKIRSTKLEDSAMYFCASQREYLHFGNGTRLTVT.

The CDR3 DNA sequence: TGTGCCAGCAGCTTGTATTGGGCGGATGAGGGCTATGGCTACACCTTC. It is translated as CASSLYWADEGYGYTF. The genes are TRBV5-5 and TRBJ1-2; D is undetermined. V was trimmed by 1 base and J by 4 bases, leaving 17 bases between them. Germline loops: CDR1 SGHKS, CDR2 YYEKEE (reference sequence). The CDR3 totals 16 residues. Based on the CDR3 plus reference TRBV5-5 and TRBJ1-2, the full variable domain is DAGVTQSPTHLIKTRGQQVTLRCSPISGHKSVSWYQQVLGQGPQFIFQYYEKEERGRGNFPDRFSARQFPNYSSELNVNALLLGDSALYLCASSLYWADEGYGYTFGSGTRLTVV.

The count of this clone is one. Here the CDR3 DNA reads TGTGCCACCAGCGAAGGAGGGACTGGGGCCAACGTCCTGACTTTC. As protein: CATSEGGTGANVLTF. The gene calls are TRBV15 and TRBJ2-6; maybe TRBD2 (6 bases). CDR3 length: 15 residues. CDR1 is LNHNV and CDR2 is YYDKDF in the germline V gene (reference sequence). V lost 5 bases and J lost 2, with 10 bases in between.